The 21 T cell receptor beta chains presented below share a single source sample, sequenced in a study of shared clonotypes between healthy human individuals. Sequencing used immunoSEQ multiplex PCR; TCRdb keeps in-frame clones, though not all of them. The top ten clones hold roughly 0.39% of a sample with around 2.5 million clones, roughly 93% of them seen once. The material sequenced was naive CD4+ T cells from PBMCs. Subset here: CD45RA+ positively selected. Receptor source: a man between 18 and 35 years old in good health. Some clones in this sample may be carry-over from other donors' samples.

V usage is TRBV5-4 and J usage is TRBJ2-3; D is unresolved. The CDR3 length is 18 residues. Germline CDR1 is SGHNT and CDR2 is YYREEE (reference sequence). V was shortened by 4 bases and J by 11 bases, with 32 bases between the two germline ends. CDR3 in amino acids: CASSDGPGLSSGQIKQYF. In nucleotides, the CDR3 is TGTGCCAGCAGCGACGGCCCGGGCCTTTCCTCCGGGCAGATTAAGCAGTATTTT.

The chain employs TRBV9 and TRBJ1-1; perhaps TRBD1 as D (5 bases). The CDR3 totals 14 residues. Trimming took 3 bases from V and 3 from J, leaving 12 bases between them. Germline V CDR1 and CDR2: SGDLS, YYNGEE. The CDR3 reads CASSEQGVDTEAFF. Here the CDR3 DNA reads TGTGCCAGCAGCGAGCAAGGGGTAGACACTGAAGCTTTCTTT.

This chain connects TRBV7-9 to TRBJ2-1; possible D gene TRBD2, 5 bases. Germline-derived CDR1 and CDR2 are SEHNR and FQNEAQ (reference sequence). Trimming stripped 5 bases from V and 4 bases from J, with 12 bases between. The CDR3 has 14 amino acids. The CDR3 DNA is TGTGCCAGCAGCGTCTCGGACTCGTACAATGAGCAGTTCTTC. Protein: CASSVSDSYNEQFF. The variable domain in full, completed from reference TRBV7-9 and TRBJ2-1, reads DTGVSQNPRHKITKRGQNVTFRCDPISEHNRLYWYRQTLGQGPEFLTYFQNEAQLEKSRLLSDRFSAERPKGSFSTLEIQRTEQGDSAMYLCASSVSDSYNEQFFGPGTRLTVL.

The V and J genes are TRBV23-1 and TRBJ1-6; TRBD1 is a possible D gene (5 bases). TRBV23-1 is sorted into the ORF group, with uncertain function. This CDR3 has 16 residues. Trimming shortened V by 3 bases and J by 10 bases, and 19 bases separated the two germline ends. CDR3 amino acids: CASSQAAEGKGSPLHF. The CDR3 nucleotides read TGCGCCAGCAGTCAGGCTGCAGAAGGGAAGGGGTCACCCCTCCACTTT.

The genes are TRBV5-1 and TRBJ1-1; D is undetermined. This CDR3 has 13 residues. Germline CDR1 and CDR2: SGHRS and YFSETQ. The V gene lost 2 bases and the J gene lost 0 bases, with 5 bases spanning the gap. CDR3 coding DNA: TGCGCCAGCAGCTTACCGATGAACACTGAAGCTTTCTTT. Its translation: CASSLPMNTEAFF.

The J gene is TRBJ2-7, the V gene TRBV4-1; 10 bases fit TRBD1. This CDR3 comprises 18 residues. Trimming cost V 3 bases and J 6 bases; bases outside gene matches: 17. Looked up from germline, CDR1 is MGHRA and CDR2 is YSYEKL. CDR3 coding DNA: TGCGCCAGCAGCCATCAATCCTCGGCCGGGACAGGGGAGGCCGAGCAGTACTTC. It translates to CASSHQSSAGTGEAEQYF.

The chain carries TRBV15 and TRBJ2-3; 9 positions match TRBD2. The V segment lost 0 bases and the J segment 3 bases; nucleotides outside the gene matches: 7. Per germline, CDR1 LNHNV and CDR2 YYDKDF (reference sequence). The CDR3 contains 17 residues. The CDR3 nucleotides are TGTGCCACCAGCAGAGACCTAGCGGGAATGAGTACAGATACGCAGTATTTT. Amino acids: CATSRDLAGMSTDTQYF.

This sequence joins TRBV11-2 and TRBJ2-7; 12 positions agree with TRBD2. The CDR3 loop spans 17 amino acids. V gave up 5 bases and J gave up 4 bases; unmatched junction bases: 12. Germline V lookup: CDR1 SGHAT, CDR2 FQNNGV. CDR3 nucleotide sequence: TGTGCCAGCAGCCCTATCCCCAGGACTAGCGGGGCATACGAGCAGTACTTC. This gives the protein CASSPIPRTSGAYEQYF. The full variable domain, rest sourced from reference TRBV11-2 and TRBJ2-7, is EAGVAQSPRYKIIEKRQSVAFWCNPISGHATLYWYQQILGQGPKLLIQFQNNGVVDDSQLPKDRFSAERLKGVDSTLKIQPAKLEDSAVYLCASSPIPRTSGAYEQYFGPGTRLTVT.

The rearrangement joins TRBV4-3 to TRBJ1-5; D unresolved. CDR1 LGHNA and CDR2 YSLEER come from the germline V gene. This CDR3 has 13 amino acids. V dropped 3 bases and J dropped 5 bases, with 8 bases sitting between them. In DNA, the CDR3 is TGCGCCAGCAGCCAGGAGGTGGATCAGCCCCAGCATTTT. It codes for CASSQEVDQPQHF.

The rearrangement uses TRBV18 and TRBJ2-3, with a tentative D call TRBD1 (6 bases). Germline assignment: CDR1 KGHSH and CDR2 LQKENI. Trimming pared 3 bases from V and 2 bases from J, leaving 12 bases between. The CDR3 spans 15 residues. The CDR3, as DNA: TGTGCCAGCTCACCGGGACATAATCCCACAGATACGCAGTATTTT. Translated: CASSPGHNPTDTQYF. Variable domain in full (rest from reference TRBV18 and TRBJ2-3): NAGVMQNPRHLVRRRGQEARLRCSPMKGHSHVYWYRQLPEEGLKFMVYLQKENIIDESGMPKERFSAEFPKEGPSILRIQQVVRGDSAAYFCASSPGHNPTDTQYFGPGTRLTVL.

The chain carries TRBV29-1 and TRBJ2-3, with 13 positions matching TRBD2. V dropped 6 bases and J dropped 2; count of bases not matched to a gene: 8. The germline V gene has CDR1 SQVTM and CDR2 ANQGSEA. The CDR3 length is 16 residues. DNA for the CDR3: TGCAGCGTGGGCCCGGGACTAGCGGGGACCACAGATACGCAGTATTTT. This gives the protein CSVGPGLAGTTDTQYF.

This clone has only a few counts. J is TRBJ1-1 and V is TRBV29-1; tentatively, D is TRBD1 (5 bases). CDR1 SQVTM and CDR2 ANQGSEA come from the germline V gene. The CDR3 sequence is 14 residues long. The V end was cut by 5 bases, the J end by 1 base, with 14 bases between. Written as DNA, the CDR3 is TGCAGCGTTCTAAAGGGACTGTCGAACACTGAAGCTTTCTTT. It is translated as CSVLKGLSNTEAFF.

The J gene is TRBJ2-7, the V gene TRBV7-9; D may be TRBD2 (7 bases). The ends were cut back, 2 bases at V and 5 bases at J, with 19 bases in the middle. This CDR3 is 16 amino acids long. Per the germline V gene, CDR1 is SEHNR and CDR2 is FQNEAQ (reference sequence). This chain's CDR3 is CASSLTPGGGADEQYF. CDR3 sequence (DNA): TGTGCCAGCAGCTTAACTCCCGGAGGGGGGGCGGACGAGCAGTACTTC.

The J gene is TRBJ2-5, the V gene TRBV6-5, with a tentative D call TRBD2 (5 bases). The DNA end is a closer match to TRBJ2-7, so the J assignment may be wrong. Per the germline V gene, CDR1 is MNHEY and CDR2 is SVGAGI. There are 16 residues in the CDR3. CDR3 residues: CASSYSSPGGPYEQYF. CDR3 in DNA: TGTGCCAGCAGTTACTCGTCCCCAGGCGGGCCCTACGAGCAGTACTTC.

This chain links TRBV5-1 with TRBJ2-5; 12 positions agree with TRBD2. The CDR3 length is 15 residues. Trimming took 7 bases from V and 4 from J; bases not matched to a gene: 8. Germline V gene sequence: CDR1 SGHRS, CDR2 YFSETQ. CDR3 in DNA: TGCGCCAGCTCTCGACTAGCGGGAGAGGTAGAGACCCAGTACTTC. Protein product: CASSRLAGEVETQYF.

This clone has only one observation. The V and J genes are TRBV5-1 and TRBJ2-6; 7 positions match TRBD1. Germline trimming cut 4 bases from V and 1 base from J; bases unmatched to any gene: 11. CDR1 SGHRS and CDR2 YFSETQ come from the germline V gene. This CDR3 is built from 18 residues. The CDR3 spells CASSPTGALTSGANVLTF. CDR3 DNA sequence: TGCGCCAGCAGCCCAACAGGGGCTCTTACATCTGGGGCCAACGTCCTGACTTTC.

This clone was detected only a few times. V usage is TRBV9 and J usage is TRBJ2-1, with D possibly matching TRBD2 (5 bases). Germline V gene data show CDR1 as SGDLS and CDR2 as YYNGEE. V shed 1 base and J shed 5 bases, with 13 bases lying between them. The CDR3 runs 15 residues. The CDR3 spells CASSVSGSGNNEQFF. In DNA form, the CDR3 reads TGTGCCAGCAGCGTAAGTGGGAGTGGTAACAATGAGCAGTTCTTC.

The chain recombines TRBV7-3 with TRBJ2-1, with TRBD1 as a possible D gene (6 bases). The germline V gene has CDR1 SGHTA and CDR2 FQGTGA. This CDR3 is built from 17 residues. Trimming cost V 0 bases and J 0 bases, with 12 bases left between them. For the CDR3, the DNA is TGTGCCAGCAGCTTAACGACAGGAACTAGCTCCTACAATGAGCAGTTCTTC. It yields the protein CASSLTTGTSSYNEQFF.

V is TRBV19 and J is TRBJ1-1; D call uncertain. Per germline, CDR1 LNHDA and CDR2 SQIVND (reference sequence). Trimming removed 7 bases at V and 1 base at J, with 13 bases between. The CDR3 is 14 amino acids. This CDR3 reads CASIPGLQNTEAFF. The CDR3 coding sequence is TGTGCCAGTATCCCCGGTCTTCAGAACACTGAAGCTTTCTTT.

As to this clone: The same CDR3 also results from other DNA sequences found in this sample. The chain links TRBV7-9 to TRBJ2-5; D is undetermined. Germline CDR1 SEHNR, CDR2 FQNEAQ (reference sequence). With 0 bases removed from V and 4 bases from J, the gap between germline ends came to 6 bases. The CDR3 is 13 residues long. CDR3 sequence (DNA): TGTGCCAGCAGCTTAGCAGGTCCAGAGACCCAGTACTTC. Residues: CASSLAGPETQYF.

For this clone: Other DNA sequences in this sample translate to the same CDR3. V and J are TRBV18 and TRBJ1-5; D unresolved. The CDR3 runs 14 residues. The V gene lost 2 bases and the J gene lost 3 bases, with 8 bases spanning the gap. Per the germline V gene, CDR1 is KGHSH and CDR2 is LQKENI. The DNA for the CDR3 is TGTGCCAGCTCACCAAGCGGCCCCAATCAGCCCCAGCATTTT. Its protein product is CASSPSGPNQPQHF.